The rows below give T cell receptor beta chains drawn from one sample of a study of PD-1 blockade in classical Hodgkin lymphoma. TCRdb keeps only in-frame clones here, not all; method: immunoSEQ multiplex PCR. This table holds more than 25,000 clones, 85% found once. The sample in question was CD4+ T cells from blood, obtained at baseline. These receptors were collected from a human donor with classical Hodgkin lymphoma. Both conserved end residues are part of each CDR3. A D gene is named only where the DNA matches it firmly. Clone size is given for some rows only: seen once, a few or many times, or a class if the clone is expanded.

clone_size,j_call,v_call,d_call,cdr3_aa,cdr3_nt
-,TRBJ2-7,TRBV7-2,-,CASSLFPGTIYEQYF,TGTGCCAGCAGCTTATTCCCCGGGACAATCTACGAGCAGTACTTC
-,TRBJ1-4,TRBV27,-,CASSLAQGRKLFF,TGTGCCAGCAGTTTAGCACAGGGAAGAAAACTGTTTTTT
-,TRBJ1-1,TRBV28,-,CASSLFTEAFF,TGTGCCAGCAGTTTATTCACTGAAGCTTTCTTT
-,TRBJ1-1,TRBV7-2,-,CASSLHRPPAEAFF,TGTGCCAGCAGCTTACACCGCCCCCCTGCTGAAGCTTTCTTT
-,TRBJ2-1,TRBV7-2,TRBD1,CASSSGQGRRTYNEQFF,TGTGCCAGCAGCTCAGGACAGGGTCGGAGGACCTACAATGAGCAGTTCTTC
-,TRBJ1-1,TRBV6-5,-,CASSRTGNTEAFF,TGTGCCAGCAGTAGGACGGGGAACACTGAAGCTTTCTTT
-,TRBJ2-1,TRBV7-7,TRBD2,CASSPFPGGPDNEQFF,TGTGCTAGCAGCCCCTTTCCGGGAGGGCCAGACAATGAGCAGTTCTTC
-,TRBJ2-2,TRBV7-9,-,CASSPMAGELFF,TGTGCCAGCAGCCCTATGGCCGGGGAGCTGTTTTTT
once,TRBJ1-2,TRBV10-3,-,CAISEMADYGYTF,TGTGCCATCAGTGAGATGGCGGACTATGGCTACACCTTC
-,TRBJ2-7,TRBV6-5,-,CASSPGPYEQYF,TGTGCCAGCAGTCCTGGCCCCTACGAGCAGTACTTC
-,TRBJ2-3,TRBV6-5,-,CASSYFGLMDTQYF,TGTGCCAGCAGTTACTTTGGATTGATGGATACGCAGTATTTT
few,TRBJ1-1,TRBV18,-,CASSPSGGANTEAFF,TGTGCCAGCTCACCAAGCGGCGGGGCTAACACTGAAGCTTTCTTT
-,TRBJ2-1,TRBV9,TRBD2,CASSVSWTSRNYNEQFF,TGTGCCAGCAGCGTGTCCTGGACTAGCAGGAACTACAATGAGCAGTTCTTC
few,TRBJ1-2,TRBV2,TRBD1,CASSGGQGADGYTF,TGTGCCAGCAGTGGGGGACAGGGTGCGGATGGCTACACCTTC
-,TRBJ1-1,TRBV21-1,-,CASRSRGQLNTEAFF,TGTGCCAGCAGGAGCCGAGGACAGTTGAACACTGAAGCTTTCTTT
-,TRBJ2-7,TRBV6-6,TRBD2,CASKGTSGSYEQYF,TGTGCCAGCAAGGGGACTAGCGGGTCCTACGAGCAGTACTTC
-,TRBJ2-7,TRBV28,TRBD1,CASSLAGTGPYEQYF,TGTGCCAGCAGTCTCGCCGGGACAGGGCCCTACGAGCAGTACTTC
-,TRBJ1-5,TRBV7-8,-,CASSARRTVYSNQPQHF,TGTGCCAGCAGCGCCCGACGGACAGTGTATAGCAATCAGCCCCAGCATTTT
-,TRBJ1-1,TRBV6-4,-,CASSPQENTEAFF,TGTGCCAGCAGTCCACAGGAGAACACTGAAGCTTTCTTT
-,TRBJ2-2,TRBV7-9,-,CASSSGLGPNTGELFF,TGTGCCAGCAGCTCCGGACTGGGCCCGAACACCGGGGAGCTGTTTTTT
-,TRBJ2-1,TRBV11-2,TRBD2,CASSSTSGSNEQFF,TGTGCCAGCAGCTCTACTAGCGGGAGCAATGAGCAGTTCTTC
once,TRBJ2-7,TRBV5-4,TRBD2,CASSLGGSGSLREQYF,TGTGCCAGCAGCTTGGGGGGTAGCGGGAGTTTACGCGAGCAGTACTTC
-,TRBJ2-7,TRBV7-9,-,CASSFQGHSGEQYF,TGTGCCAGCAGCTTCCAGGGACACTCGGGCGAGCAGTACTTC
-,TRBJ2-2,TRBV7-6,-,CASSPADTGELFF,TGTGCCAGCAGCCCGGCGGACACCGGGGAGCTGTTTTTT
-,TRBJ2-3,TRBV5-4,-,CACSLVSNPSTDTQYF,TGTGCCTGCAGCTTGGTCTCCAACCCCAGCACAGATACGCAGTATTTT
-,TRBJ2-1,TRBV10-3,-,CAISESPPTVYNEQFF,TGTGCCATCAGTGAGTCGCCGCCGACGGTCTACAATGAGCAGTTCTTC
-,TRBJ1-2,TRBV15,TRBD1,CATSRGDRFYGYTF,TGTGCCACCAGCAGAGGGGACAGGTTCTATGGCTACACCTTC
-,TRBJ1-5,TRBV19,-,CASSPGAEFWQPQHF,TGTGCCAGTAGTCCGGGGGCGGAATTTTGGCAGCCCCAGCATTTT
-,TRBJ2-5,TRBV7-2,-,CASSLVGVLAGQETQYF,TGTGCCAGCAGCTTAGTTGGGGTGCTAGCAGGGCAAGAGACCCAGTACTTC
-,TRBJ2-7,TRBV5-1,TRBD2,CASSLSGLNDYEQYF,TGCGCCAGCAGCTTGTCGGGACTAAATGATTACGAGCAGTACTTC
few,TRBJ1-1,TRBV7-2,-,CASSLVTGRAFF,TGTGCCAGCAGCTTGGTTACCGGGCGGGCTTTCTTT
-,TRBJ1-1,TRBV19,-,CASSIDGMNTEAFF,TGTGCCAGTAGTATAGACGGAATGAACACTGAAGCTTTCTTT
-,TRBJ2-5,TRBV5-1,TRBD2,CASSLASGGETQYF,TGCGCCAGCAGCTTGGCTAGCGGAGGAGAGACCCAGTACTTC
-,TRBJ2-3,TRBV4-1,TRBD2,CASSQKNGLAETDTQYF,TGCGCCAGCAGCCAAAAAAACGGACTAGCGGAGACAGATACGCAGTATTTT
-,TRBJ2-1,TRBV4-3,-,CASSQALIGSYNEQFF,TGCGCCAGCAGCCAAGCCCTAATCGGGTCGTACAATGAGCAGTTCTTC
-,TRBJ2-7,TRBV5-6,TRBD1,CASSSVSDRGSYEQYF,TGTGCCAGCAGCTCGGTATCCGACAGGGGTTCCTACGAGCAGTACTTC
-,TRBJ1-3,TRBV18,TRBD1,CASSPPGQGSGNTIYF,TGTGCCAGCTCACCTCCGGGACAGGGCTCTGGAAACACCATATATTTT
once,TRBJ2-1,TRBV19,TRBD2,CASSITSGRNNEQFF,TGTGCCAGTAGTATTACTAGCGGGAGAAACAATGAGCAGTTCTTC
-,TRBJ2-7,TRBV6-5,TRBD1,CASSRTGLFYEQYF,TGTGCCAGCAGTAGGACAGGCCTATTCTACGAGCAGTACTTC
-,TRBJ2-3,TRBV5-1,TRBD2,CASSYGLAGGYTDTQYF,TGCGCCAGCAGCTATGGACTAGCGGGAGGGTACACAGATACGCAGTATTTT
-,TRBJ2-7,TRBV5-4,-,CASSSWPNEQYF,TGTGCCAGCAGCTCGTGGCCGAACGAGCAGTACTTC
-,TRBJ1-1,TRBV10-3,-,CATSLASMNTEAFF,TGTGCCACTTCTTTGGCCAGTATGAACACTGAAGCTTTCTTT
-,TRBJ2-5,TRBV7-6,TRBD1,CASSLAGQGETQYF,TGTGCCAGCAGCTTAGCGGGACAGGGAGAGACCCAGTACTTC
-,TRBJ2-2,TRBV5-1,TRBD2,CASSGLAGVTGELFF,TGCGCCAGCAGCGGACTAGCGGGAGTCACCGGGGAGCTGTTTTTT
-,TRBJ1-1,TRBV30,-,CAWSVKGPMNTEAFF,TGTGCCTGGAGTGTCAAGGGGCCGATGAACACTGAAGCTTTCTTT
-,TRBJ1-2,TRBV6-5,TRBD1,CASRPGTGAGYTF,TGTGCCAGCAGACCCGGGACAGGGGCCGGCTACACCTTC
-,TRBJ1-6,TRBV6-5,TRBD1,CASSRDRGYSPLHF,TGTGCCAGCAGTCGGGACAGGGGTTATTCACCCCTCCACTTT